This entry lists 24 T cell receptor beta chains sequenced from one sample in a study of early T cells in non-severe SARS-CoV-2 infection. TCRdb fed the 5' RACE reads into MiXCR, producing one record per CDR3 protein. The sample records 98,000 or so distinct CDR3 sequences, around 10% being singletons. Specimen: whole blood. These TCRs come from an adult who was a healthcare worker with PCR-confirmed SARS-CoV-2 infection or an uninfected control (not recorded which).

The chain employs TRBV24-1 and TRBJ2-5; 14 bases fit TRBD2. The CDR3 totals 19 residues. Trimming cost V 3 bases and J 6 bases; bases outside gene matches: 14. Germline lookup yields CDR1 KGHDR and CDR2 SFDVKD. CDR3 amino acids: CATSDPRTSGGTREKTQYF. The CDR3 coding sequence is TGTGCCACCAGTGATCCCCGGACTAGCGGGGGGACGAGGGAGAAGACCCAGTACTTC.

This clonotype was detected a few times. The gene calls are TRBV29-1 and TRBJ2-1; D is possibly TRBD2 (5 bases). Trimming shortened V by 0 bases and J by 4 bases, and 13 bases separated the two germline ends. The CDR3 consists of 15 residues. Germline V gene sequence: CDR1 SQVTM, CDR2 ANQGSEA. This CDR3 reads CSVEDEGMTYNEQFF. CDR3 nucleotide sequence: TGCAGCGTTGAAGATGAGGGAATGACTTACAATGAGCAGTTCTTC.

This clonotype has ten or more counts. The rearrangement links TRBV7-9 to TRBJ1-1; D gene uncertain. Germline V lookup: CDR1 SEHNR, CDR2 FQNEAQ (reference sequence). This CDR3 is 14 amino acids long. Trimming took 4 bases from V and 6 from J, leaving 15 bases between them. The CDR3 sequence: CASSSGLGSPEAFF. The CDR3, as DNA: TGTGCCAGCAGCTCCGGGTTGGGTAGTCCTGAAGCTTTCTTT.

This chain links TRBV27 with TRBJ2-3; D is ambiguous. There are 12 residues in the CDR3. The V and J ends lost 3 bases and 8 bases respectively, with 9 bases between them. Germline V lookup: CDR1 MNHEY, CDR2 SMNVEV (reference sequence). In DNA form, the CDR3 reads TGTGCCAGCAGTTTTCCGGGCAGTACGCAGTATTTT. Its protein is CASSFPGSTQYF.

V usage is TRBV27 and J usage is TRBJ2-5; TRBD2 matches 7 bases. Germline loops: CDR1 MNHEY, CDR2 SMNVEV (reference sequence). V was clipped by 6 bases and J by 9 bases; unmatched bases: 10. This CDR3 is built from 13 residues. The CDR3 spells CASSGSSGGSQYF. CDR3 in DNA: TGTGCCAGCAGCGGGAGTTCGGGAGGATCCCAGTACTTC.

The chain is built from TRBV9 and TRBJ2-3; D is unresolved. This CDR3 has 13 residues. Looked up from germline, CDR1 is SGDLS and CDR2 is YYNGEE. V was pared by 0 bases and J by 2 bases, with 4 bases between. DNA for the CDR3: TGTGCCAGCAGCGTAGAGCACACAGATACGCAGTATTTT. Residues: CASSVEHTDTQYF. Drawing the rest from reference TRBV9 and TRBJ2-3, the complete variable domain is DSGVTQTPKHLITATGQRVTLRCSPRSGDLSVYWYQQSLDQGLQFLIQYYNGEERAKGNILERFSAQQFPDLHSELNLSSLELGDSALYFCASSVEHTDTQYFGPGTRLTVL.

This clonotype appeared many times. The CDR3 nucleotides read TGTGCCAGCAGTTTCGGACTTGAGAATTCACCCCTCCACTTT. It encodes CASSFGLENSPLHF. This chain links TRBV2 with TRBJ1-6; D not resolved. Germline V gene sequence: CDR1 SNHLY, CDR2 FYNNEI. Trimming shortened V by 5 bases and J by 7 bases, and 12 bases separated the two germline ends. This CDR3 is 14 amino acids long.

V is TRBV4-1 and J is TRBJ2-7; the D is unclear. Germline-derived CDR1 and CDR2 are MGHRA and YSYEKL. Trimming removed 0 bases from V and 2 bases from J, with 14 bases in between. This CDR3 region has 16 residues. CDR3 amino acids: CASSQDSQAGTYEQYF. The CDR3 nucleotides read TGCGCCAGCAGCCAAGACTCCCAGGCAGGCACCTACGAGCAGTACTTC.

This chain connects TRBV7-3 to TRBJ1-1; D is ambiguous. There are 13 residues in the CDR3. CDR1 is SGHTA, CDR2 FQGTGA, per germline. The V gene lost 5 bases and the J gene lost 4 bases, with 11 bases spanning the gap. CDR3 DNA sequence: TGTGCCAGCAGCCGTACAGCTACCACTGAAGCTTTCTTT. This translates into CASSRTATTEAFF.

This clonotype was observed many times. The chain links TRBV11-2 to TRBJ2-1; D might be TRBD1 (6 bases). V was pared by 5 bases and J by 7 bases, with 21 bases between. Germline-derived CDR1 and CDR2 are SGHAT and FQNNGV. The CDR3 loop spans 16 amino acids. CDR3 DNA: TGTGCCAGCAGCCCCCCTCTGGACAGAGCCCAGAATGAGCAGTTCTTC. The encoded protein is CASSPPLDRAQNEQFF.

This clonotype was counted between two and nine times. For the CDR3, the DNA is TGCAGTGCTAGACAGGGACCCTCCTACGAGCAGTACTTC. This sequence encodes CSARQGPSYEQYF. The rearrangement links TRBV20-1 to TRBJ2-7; D may be TRBD1 or TRBD2 (5 bases each). Deletions cut 2 bases from V and 0 bases from J, with 8 bases between. Germline-derived CDR1 and CDR2 are DFQATT and SNEGSKA (reference sequence). CDR3 length: 13 residues.

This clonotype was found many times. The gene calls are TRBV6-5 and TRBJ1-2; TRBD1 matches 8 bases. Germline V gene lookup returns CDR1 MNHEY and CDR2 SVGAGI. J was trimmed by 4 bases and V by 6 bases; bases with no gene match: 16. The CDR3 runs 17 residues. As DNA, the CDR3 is TGTGCCAGCAGACGCACCCCGGGGCAGGGGGCTGGCTATGGCTACACCTTC. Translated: CASRRTPGQGAGYGYTF.

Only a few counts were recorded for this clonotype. CDR3 nucleotides: TGTGCCAGCAGCATCAGCCGCGTAAGCACAGATACGCAGTATTTT. Translated: CASSISRVSTDTQYF. This chain uses TRBV13 with TRBJ2-3, with no clear D. Trimming pared 5 bases from V and 0 bases from J, leaving 12 bases between. The CDR3 is 15 amino acids. Per germline, CDR1 PRHDT and CDR2 FYEKMQ (reference sequence).

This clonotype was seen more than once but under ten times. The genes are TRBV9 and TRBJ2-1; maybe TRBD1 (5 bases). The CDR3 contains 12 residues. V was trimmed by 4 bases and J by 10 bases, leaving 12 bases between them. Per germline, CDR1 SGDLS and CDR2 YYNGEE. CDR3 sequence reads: CASSSIQGEQFF. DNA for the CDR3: TGTGCCAGCAGCTCGATTCAGGGCGAGCAGTTCTTC.

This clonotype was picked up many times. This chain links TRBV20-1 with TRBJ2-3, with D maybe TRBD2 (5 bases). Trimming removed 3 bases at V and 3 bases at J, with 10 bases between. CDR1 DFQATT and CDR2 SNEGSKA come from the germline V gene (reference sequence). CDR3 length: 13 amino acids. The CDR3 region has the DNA TGCAGTGCTAGCGGTTCGGGGACAGATACGCAGTATTTT. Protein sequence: CSASGSGTDTQYF.

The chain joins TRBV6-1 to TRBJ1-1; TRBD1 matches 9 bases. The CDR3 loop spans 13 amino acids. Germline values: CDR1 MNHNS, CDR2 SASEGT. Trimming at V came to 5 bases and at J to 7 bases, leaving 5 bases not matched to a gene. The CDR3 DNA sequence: TGTGCCAGCAGTTTACAGGGGGCCTTTGAAGCTTTCTTT. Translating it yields CASSLQGAFEAFF.

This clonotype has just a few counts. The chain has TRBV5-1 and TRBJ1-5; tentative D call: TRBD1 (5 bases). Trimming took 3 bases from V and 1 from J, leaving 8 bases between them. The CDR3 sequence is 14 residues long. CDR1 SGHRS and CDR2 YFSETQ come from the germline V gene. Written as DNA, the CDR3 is TGCGCCAGCAGCTCAGGGTTGAGCAATCAGCCCCAGCATTTT. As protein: CASSSGLSNQPQHF. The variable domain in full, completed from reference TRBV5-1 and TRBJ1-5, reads KAGVTQTPRYLIKTRGQQVTLSCSPISGHRSVSWYQQTPGQGLQFLFEYFSETQRNKGNFPGRFSGRQFSNSRSEMNVSTLELGDSALYLCASSSGLSNQPQHFGDGTRLSIL.

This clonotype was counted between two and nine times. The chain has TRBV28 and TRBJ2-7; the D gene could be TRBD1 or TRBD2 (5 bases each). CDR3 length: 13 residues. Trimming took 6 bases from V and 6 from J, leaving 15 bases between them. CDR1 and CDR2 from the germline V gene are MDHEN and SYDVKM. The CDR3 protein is CASRGDLLLEQYF. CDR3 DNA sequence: TGTGCCAGCAGGGGGGATCTCCTTCTCGAGCAGTACTTC.

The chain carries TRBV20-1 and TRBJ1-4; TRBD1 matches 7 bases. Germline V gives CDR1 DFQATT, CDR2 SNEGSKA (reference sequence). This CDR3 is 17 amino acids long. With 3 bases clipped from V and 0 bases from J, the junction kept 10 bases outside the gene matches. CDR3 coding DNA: TGCAGTGCTAGCCCCTTTGGACAGGTGGCAACTAATGAAAAACTGTTTTTT. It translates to CSASPFGQVATNEKLFF.

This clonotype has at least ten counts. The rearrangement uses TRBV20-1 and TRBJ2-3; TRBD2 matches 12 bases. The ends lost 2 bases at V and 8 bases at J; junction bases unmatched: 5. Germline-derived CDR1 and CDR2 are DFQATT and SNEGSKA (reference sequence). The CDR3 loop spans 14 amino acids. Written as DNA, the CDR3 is TGCAGTGCTAGAAGGACTAGCGGGGCCCTTACGCAGTATTTT. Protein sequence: CSARRTSGALTQYF.

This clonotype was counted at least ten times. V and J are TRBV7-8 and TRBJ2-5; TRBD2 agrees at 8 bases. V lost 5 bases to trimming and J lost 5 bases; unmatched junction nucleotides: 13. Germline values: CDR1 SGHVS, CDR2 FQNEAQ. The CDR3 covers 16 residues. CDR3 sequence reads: CASSQGRGGPLETQYF. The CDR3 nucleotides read TGTGCCAGCAGCCAAGGGCGCGGGGGGCCACTGGAGACCCAGTACTTC.

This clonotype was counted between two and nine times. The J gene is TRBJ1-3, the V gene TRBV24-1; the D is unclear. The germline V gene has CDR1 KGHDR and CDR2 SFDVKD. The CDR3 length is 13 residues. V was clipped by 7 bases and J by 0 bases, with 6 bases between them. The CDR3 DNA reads TGTGCCACCAGCCGATCCTCTGGAAACACCATATATTTT. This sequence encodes CATSRSSGNTIYF.

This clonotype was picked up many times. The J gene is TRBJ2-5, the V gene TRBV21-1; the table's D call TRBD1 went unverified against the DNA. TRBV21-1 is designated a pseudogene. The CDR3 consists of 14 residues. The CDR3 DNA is TGTGCCAGCAGCAAAGGGGGACAGCAAGAGACCCAGTACTTC. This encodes CASSKGGQQETQYF.

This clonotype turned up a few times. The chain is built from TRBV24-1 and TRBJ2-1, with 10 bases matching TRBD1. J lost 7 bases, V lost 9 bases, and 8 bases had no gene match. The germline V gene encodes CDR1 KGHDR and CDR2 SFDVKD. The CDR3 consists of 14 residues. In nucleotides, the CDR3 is TGTGCCACCTCCGGGACAGGGGCTTGGAATGAGCAGTTCTTC. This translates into CATSGTGAWNEQFF.